This T cell receptor beta chain was retrieved from a study of cytomegalovirus exposure and HLA in healthy donors. In regard to this clone: Its antigen is unidentified. At the DNA level, this CDR3 is encoded by other sequences in the same sample as well.

PCR amplification relied on 60 Vbeta primers (plus 13 Jbeta primers). Profiling relied on immunoSEQ multiplex PCR, and the TCRdb table lists in-frame clones only, not all of them. The data hold about 220,000 clones, with around 76% observed a single time. Study-wide findings and caveats: Indistinguishable V segments such as TRBV6-2 and TRBV6-3 were excluded. TCR beta V segments were, for the most part, productive about 90% or about 30% of the time in an earlier analysis.

V lost 3 bases and J 5 bases, leaving 13 bases between the germline ends. CDR1 and CDR2 (germline): SQVTM, ANQGSEA. The CDR3 has 13 residues. Healthy bone marrow donors supplied every sample. The sequence was obtained from a woman in her thirties or forties in good health and CMV-seropositive. The sequenced material came from PBMCs. The chain is built from TRBV29-1 and TRBJ1-1; D may be TRBD1 (6 bases). The CDR3 nucleotides are TGCAGCGTTGATCGGGGGGCAGGGACTGAAGCTTTCTTT. It specifies CSVDRGAGTEAFF. Full variable domain (rest looked up from reference TRBV29-1 and TRBJ1-1): SAVISQKPSRDICQRGTSLTIQCQVDSQVTMMFWYRQQPGQSLTLIATANQGSEATYESGFVIDKFPISRPNLTFSTLTVSNMSPEDSSIYLCSVDRGAGTEAFFGQGTRLTVV.